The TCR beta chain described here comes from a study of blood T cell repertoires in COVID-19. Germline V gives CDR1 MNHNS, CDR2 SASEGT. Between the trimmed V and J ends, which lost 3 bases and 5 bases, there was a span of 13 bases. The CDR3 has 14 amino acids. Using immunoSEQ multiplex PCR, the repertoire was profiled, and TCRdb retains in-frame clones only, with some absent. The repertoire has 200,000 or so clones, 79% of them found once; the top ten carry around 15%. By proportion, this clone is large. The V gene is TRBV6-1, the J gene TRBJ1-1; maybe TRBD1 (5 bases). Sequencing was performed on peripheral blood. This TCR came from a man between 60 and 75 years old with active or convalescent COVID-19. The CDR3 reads CASSDAGLGTEAFF. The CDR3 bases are TGTGCCAGCAGTGATGCAGGGCTGGGTACTGAAGCTTTCTTT.